The 31 T cell receptor beta chains listed next were all sequenced from one sample in a study of OX40 agonist ivuxolimab in advanced cancers. The table came from immunoSEQ multiplex PCR; TCRdb's copy has only in-frame clones and leaves some out. The sample lists 50,000 to 55,000 clones, around nine tenths occurring once. Sequencing used CD4+ or CD8+ T cells sorted from blood, obtained in a trial of the OX40 agonist ivuxolimab. The receptors shown here come from an adult with an advanced solid tumor such as melanoma, head and neck, liver or kidney cancer.

J is TRBJ2-1 and V is TRBV18, with TRBD2 matching 8 bases. Per germline, CDR1 KGHSH and CDR2 LQKENI. The CDR3 extends over 17 amino acids. V was clipped by 4 bases and J by 2 bases; unmatched bases: 10. In nucleotides, the CDR3 is TGTGCCAGCTCACACTCCTACGGGAGGGCCGCCTACAATGAGCAGTTCTTC. Its protein product is CASSHSYGRAAYNEQFF. The full variable domain, with the rest looked up from reference TRBV18 and TRBJ2-1, is NAGVMQNPRHLVRRRGQEARLRCSPMKGHSHVYWYRQLPEEGLKFMVYLQKENIIDESGMPKERFSAEFPKEGPSILRIQQVVRGDSAAYFCASSHSYGRAAYNEQFFGPGTRLTVL.

The V gene is TRBV7-9, the J gene TRBJ2-7, with 9 bases that match TRBD2. Germline CDR1 is SEHNR and CDR2 is FQNEAQ (reference sequence). V shed 1 base, J shed 8 bases, and the junction held 3 bases outside the gene matches. There are 13 residues in the CDR3. CDR3 nucleotide sequence: TGTGCCAGCAGCTTAGGGCTAGCGGGAAAGCAGTACTTC. Protein: CASSLGLAGKQYF.

J is TRBJ2-1 and V is TRBV7-8, with 9 bases that match TRBD2. The V segment lost 5 bases and the J segment 9 bases; nucleotides outside the gene matches: 17. The CDR3 covers 17 residues. Germline values: CDR1 SGHVS, CDR2 FQNEAQ. The CDR3 nucleotides are TGTGCCAGCAGCCCAGGGAGCTCTAGCGGGGCCTCGTTTGAGCAGTTCTTC. Translation: CASSPGSSSGASFEQFF.

The rearrangement joins TRBV7-8 to TRBJ1-5; the D is unclear. The CDR3 extends over 15 amino acids. V was pared by 3 bases and J by 2 bases, with 11 bases between. Germline V gene lookup returns CDR1 SGHVS and CDR2 FQNEAQ. DNA of the CDR3: TGTGCCAGCAGCTTTGCGGCCGGGGGCAATCAGCCCCAGCATTTT. As protein: CASSFAAGGNQPQHF.

This chain links TRBV29-1 with TRBJ2-5; TRBD1 might be the D (5 bases). Trimming took 7 bases from V and 2 from J, leaving 14 bases between them. Looked up from germline, CDR1 is SQVTM and CDR2 is ANQGSEA. The CDR3 runs 13 residues. The CDR3 region is CSARKGIQETQYF. CDR3 DNA: TGCAGCGCTAGAAAGGGGATTCAAGAGACCCAGTACTTC.

The V call is TRBV30, the J call TRBJ1-1; no firm D call. From germline, CDR1 is GTSNPN and CDR2 SVGIG (reference sequence). V was trimmed by 0 bases and J by 0 bases, leaving 5 bases between them. The CDR3 has 13 residues. The CDR3 protein is CAWSVSMNTEAFF. The CDR3 DNA sequence: TGTGCCTGGAGTGTAAGCATGAACACTGAAGCTTTCTTT.

Remarks on this clone: The limits of the CDR3 on the DNA are not certain, so only TCRdb's listed CDR3 is given. This rearrangement joins TRBV2 to TRBJ1-1; the D call of TRBD1 is as the table states it, not checked on the DNA. Per germline, CDR1 SNHLY and CDR2 FYNNEI. A total of 12 residues make up the CDR3, ends included. CDR3: CASILEGVEAFF.

This clone was counted a few times. V and J are TRBV10-1 and TRBJ1-2; TRBD1 is a possible D gene (5 bases). V was trimmed by 6 bases and J by 6 bases, leaving 11 bases between them. This CDR3 spans 12 amino acids. Germline loops: CDR1 WNHNN, CDR2 SYGVQD (reference sequence). The CDR3 nucleotides read TGCGCCAGCAGAACGGGGCTGCATGGCTACACCTTC. The encoded protein is CASRTGLHGYTF.

This clone occurred once. V is TRBV2 and J is TRBJ2-3, with D unresolved. CDR1 and CDR2 from the germline V gene are SNHLY and FYNNEI. V shed 6 bases and J shed 0 bases, with 7 bases lying between them. This CDR3 has 13 residues. Here the CDR3 DNA reads TGTGCCAGCAGGGAGACCAGCACAGATACGCAGTATTTT. Protein sequence: CASRETSTDTQYF.

Of note for this clone: The germline gene is not matched at one end of the junction; a read error may be the cause. The V and J genes are TRBV7-7 and TRBJ2-5; 9 bases map to TRBD1. Looked up from germline, CDR1 is SSHAT and CDR2 is FNYEAQ (reference sequence). The CDR3 totals 16 residues. This chain's CDR3 is CASSLVGQGLGETQYF. DNA for the CDR3: TGTGCTAGCAGCTTAGTGGGACAGGGTTTAGGGGAGACCCAGTACTTC.

This sequence joins TRBV7-6 and TRBJ2-7, with a weak D call TRBD1 (6 bases). Trimming took off 5 bases at V and 5 bases at J, with 10 bases between the two ends. The CDR3 length is 12 residues. Germline CDR1 SGHVS, CDR2 FNYEAQ. This CDR3 reads CASSNGGNEQYF. The CDR3 DNA reads TGTGCCAGCAGCAATGGGGGCAACGAGCAGTACTTC.

The chain links TRBV10-3 to TRBJ1-4; D not resolved. V shed 2 bases and J shed 3 bases, with 7 bases lying between them. CDR3 length: 14 residues. The V gene's germline CDR1 is ENHRY and CDR2 SYGVKD. The CDR3 DNA reads TGTGCCATCAGTGAGGGGATGGCTAATGAAAAACTGTTTTTT. Its translation is CAISEGMANEKLFF.

CDR3 nucleotides: TGTGCCACCCTCGCACCCCAGGGACCCCTCAGAGCTTTCTTT. Translating it yields CATLAPQGPLRAFF. V and J are TRBV19 and TRBJ1-1, with D possibly being TRBD1 (5 bases). The CDR3 totals 14 residues. Germline V gene lookup returns CDR1 LNHDA and CDR2 SQIVND (reference sequence). Trimming cost V 10 bases and J 10 bases, with 25 bases left between them.

The rearrangement uses TRBV7-3 and TRBJ1-2, with unresolved D. V lost 3 bases, J lost 8 bases, and 4 bases lay in between. Per the germline V gene, CDR1 is SGHTA and CDR2 is FQGTGA. The CDR3 runs 10 residues. In nucleotides, the CDR3 is TGTGCCAGCAGCTTTAGAGGCTACACCTTC. It codes for CASSFRGYTF.

This chain joins TRBV5-1 and TRBJ2-5; TRBD1 aligns across 7 bases. CDR3 length equals 14 residues. V dropped 5 bases and J dropped 1; count of bases not matched to a gene: 5. Germline CDR1 SGHRS, CDR2 YFSETQ. The DNA for the CDR3 is TGCGCCAGCAGACCCGGGACAGTCCAAGAGACCCAGTACTTC. Translated: CASRPGTVQETQYF.

V is TRBV10-3 and J is TRBJ1-1; possibly TRBD1 for D (6 bases). From germline, CDR1 is ENHRY and CDR2 SYGVKD. CDR3 length equals 15 residues. V dropped 5 bases and J dropped 1 base, with 14 bases sitting between them. CDR3 protein: CAISRTVSRNTEAFF. DNA for the CDR3: TGTGCCATCAGTCGGACAGTTTCGAGGAACACTGAAGCTTTCTTT.

The chain combines TRBV30 with TRBJ2-2, with 9 bases matching TRBD1. Germline V gene data show CDR1 as GTSNPN and CDR2 as SVGIG (reference sequence). This CDR3 comprises 13 residues. V lost 4 bases and J lost 16; bases outside the gene matches: 13. The CDR3 DNA follows: TGTGCCTGGATGAGGGCAGGGGCGGGACAGGGGTTTTTT. Translation gives CAWMRAGAGQGFF.

This clone was found once. CDR3 DNA: TGTGCCAGCAGCAAGACTAGCGGGAGGTACGAGCAGTACTTC. Translated, it gives CASSKTSGRYEQYF. The chain links TRBV6-9 to TRBJ2-7, with 13 bases matching TRBD2. The CDR3 consists of 14 residues. CDR1 and CDR2 from the germline V gene are MNHGY and SVAAGI. Trimming took 6 bases from V and 4 from J; bases not matched to a gene: 3.

This sequence joins TRBV18 and TRBJ1-3, with D maybe TRBD1 (5 bases). Trimming shortened V by 5 bases and J by 1 base, and 9 bases separated the two germline ends. This CDR3 contains 14 residues. Germline V lookup: CDR1 KGHSH, CDR2 LQKENI. The CDR3 DNA sequence: TGTGCCAGCTCATCCAGGGAGTCTGGAAACACCATATATTTT. Residues: CASSSRESGNTIYF.

The chain is built from TRBV18 and TRBJ1-1, with D uncertain. The CDR3 consists of 15 residues. Trimming left V 3 bases short and J 3 bases short, with 14 bases between. The V gene's germline CDR1 is KGHSH and CDR2 LQKENI. CDR3 coding DNA: TGTGCCAGCTCACCGACTGGAGTAGGGTACACTGAAGCTTTCTTT. This sequence encodes CASSPTGVGYTEAFF. The whole variable domain, remainder taken from reference TRBV18 and TRBJ1-1, is NAGVMQNPRHLVRRRGQEARLRCSPMKGHSHVYWYRQLPEEGLKFMVYLQKENIIDESGMPKERFSAEFPKEGPSILRIQQVVRGDSAAYFCASSPTGVGYTEAFFGQGTRLTVV.

The chain links TRBV25-1 to TRBJ2-3; tentative D call: TRBD2 (6 bases). The CDR3 spans 15 residues. Germline CDR1 and CDR2: MGHDK and SYGVNS. Between the trimmed V and J ends, which lost 1 base and 2 bases, there was a span of 10 bases. The CDR3 here is CASSEFGGNTDTQYF. For the CDR3, the DNA is TGTGCCAGCAGTGAATTCGGCGGGAACACAGATACGCAGTATTTT.

The CDR3 DNA follows: TGTGCCAGCAGCTCGGGGGCCGGGGAGCTGTTTTTT. This codes for CASSSGAGELFF. J is TRBJ2-2 and V is TRBV7-3; possibly TRBD2 for D (6 bases). The length of the CDR3 is 12 residues. Trimming pared 4 bases from V and 6 bases from J, leaving 6 bases between. Germline V gives CDR1 SGHTA, CDR2 FQGTGA.

The CDR3 region is CSANPREETQYF. For the CDR3, the DNA is TGCAGCGCGAACCCCCGGGAGGAGACCCAGTACTTC. The chain uses TRBV29-1 and TRBJ2-5; tentatively, D is TRBD2 (6 bases). The CDR3 has 12 amino acids. The germline V and J ends were trimmed by 7 bases and 5 bases, with 14 bases remaining between them. CDR1 is SQVTM, CDR2 ANQGSEA, per germline.

The rearrangement joins TRBV12-5 to TRBJ1-1; perhaps TRBD1 as D (6 bases). CDR1 is LGHNT and CDR2 is FRNRAP in the germline V gene. Trimming took off 2 bases at V and 4 bases at J, with 14 bases between the two ends. The CDR3 length is 15 residues. The CDR3 region is CASGLSLQGSTEAFF. For the CDR3, the DNA is TGTGCTAGTGGTTTGAGTCTCCAGGGGAGCACTGAAGCTTTCTTT.

The V call is TRBV5-1, the J call TRBJ2-2, with D hard to call. The CDR3 is 15 amino acids. Per germline, CDR1 SGHRS and CDR2 YFSETQ. V was pared by 3 bases and J by 1 base, with 10 bases between. CDR3 residues: CASSSWTVNTGELFF. Here the CDR3 DNA reads TGCGCCAGCAGCTCATGGACGGTGAACACCGGGGAGCTGTTTTTT.

This chain joins TRBV6-5 and TRBJ1-2; D is undetermined. The V end lost 4 bases, the J end lost 8 bases, and 8 bases lay between the germline ends. Germline loops: CDR1 MNHEY, CDR2 SVGAGI. This CDR3 has 11 amino acids. The CDR3 DNA reads TGTGCCAGCAGTTCCGAAAGAGGCTACACCTTC. It specifies CASSSERGYTF.

The chain combines TRBV6-6 with TRBJ2-3; D is undetermined. Between the trimmed V and J ends, which lost 2 bases and 3 bases, there was a span of 9 bases. This CDR3 region has 14 residues. CDR1 MNHNY and CDR2 SVGAGI come from the germline V gene (reference sequence). The CDR3 DNA is TGTGCCAGCAGTTACGTCCTAGAAACAGATACGCAGTATTTT. Encoded protein: CASSYVLETDTQYF.

The count of this clone is one. The chain uses TRBV9 and TRBJ1-4; D remains unclear. Germline values: CDR1 SGDLS, CDR2 YYNGEE. The CDR3 loop spans 14 amino acids. With 0 bases removed from V and 6 bases from J, the gap between germline ends came to 9 bases. The CDR3 DNA is TGTGCCAGCAGCGTAGGACCGGGAGATGAAAAACTGTTTTTT. Its protein product is CASSVGPGDEKLFF.

The V and J genes are TRBV28 and TRBJ2-6; a weak D match, TRBD2 (5 bases). CDR1 MDHEN and CDR2 SYDVKM come from the germline V gene. The V end was cut by 10 bases, the J end by 2 bases, with 12 bases between. The length of the CDR3 is 14 residues. CDR3 coding DNA: TGTGCCACCTCCCCCGGGGCTGGGGCCAACGTCCTGACTTTC. It yields the protein CATSPGAGANVLTF.

The CDR3 protein is CASSLVGARDEAFF. In DNA form, the CDR3 reads TGCGCCAGCAGCTTGGTAGGGGCGAGAGATGAAGCTTTCTTT. The chain couples TRBV5-1 to TRBJ1-1; possible D gene TRBD1, 5 bases. V lost 0 bases to trimming and J lost 7 bases, with 13 bases between them. The V gene's germline CDR1 is SGHRS and CDR2 YFSETQ. The CDR3 extends over 14 amino acids.

The chain uses TRBV28 and TRBJ2-7, with D maybe TRBD1 (5 bases). The CDR3 runs to 12 residues. Looked up from germline, CDR1 is MDHEN and CDR2 is SYDVKM. The V end lost 3 bases, the J end lost 9 bases, and 12 bases lay between the germline ends. In DNA, the CDR3 is TGTGCCAGCAGTTTGCTGTGGGGCTGGCAGTACTTC. Residues: CASSLLWGWQYF.